This T cell receptor beta chain was documented in a study of regulatory T cells in long-lasting Graves disease. This CDR3 is built from 20 residues. Looked up from germline, CDR1 is SGHTA and CDR2 is FQGTGA. The V and J ends lost 1 base and 0 bases respectively, with 21 bases between them. For TCR beta, libraries came from iRepertoire HTBI primers and Arm-PCR of CDR3 regions. TCRdb fed the multiplex PCR reads into MiXCR, producing one record per CDR3 protein. The sample holds around 500,000 distinct CDR3 sequences, around 12% seen once. This clonotype was counted many times. Antigen unknown. Time point noted: newly diagnosed GD, antithyroid drugs for less than 3 months. Extracted RNA from PBMCs served as the source of the TCR library. Points from the study as a whole: It was in persistent disease that TRBV28, TRBJ1-2 and TRBJ2-5 were favored.

These data were likewise used in another study, on T cells in Graves' hyperthyroidism and ophthalmopathy.

This receptor was identified in a woman aged 30 to 39 with Graves disease. This chain links TRBV7-3 with TRBJ2-2; TRBD1 or TRBD2 may be the D gene (5 bases each). Material: peripheral blood mononuclear cells (PBMCs), obtained at new diagnosis, from a patient treated with antithyroid drugs. CDR3 bases: TGTGCCAGCAGCTTAATCCCCATGCTCCGGGACGGAACGAACACCGGGGAGCTGTTTTTT. The encoded protein is CASSLIPMLRDGTNTGELFF.